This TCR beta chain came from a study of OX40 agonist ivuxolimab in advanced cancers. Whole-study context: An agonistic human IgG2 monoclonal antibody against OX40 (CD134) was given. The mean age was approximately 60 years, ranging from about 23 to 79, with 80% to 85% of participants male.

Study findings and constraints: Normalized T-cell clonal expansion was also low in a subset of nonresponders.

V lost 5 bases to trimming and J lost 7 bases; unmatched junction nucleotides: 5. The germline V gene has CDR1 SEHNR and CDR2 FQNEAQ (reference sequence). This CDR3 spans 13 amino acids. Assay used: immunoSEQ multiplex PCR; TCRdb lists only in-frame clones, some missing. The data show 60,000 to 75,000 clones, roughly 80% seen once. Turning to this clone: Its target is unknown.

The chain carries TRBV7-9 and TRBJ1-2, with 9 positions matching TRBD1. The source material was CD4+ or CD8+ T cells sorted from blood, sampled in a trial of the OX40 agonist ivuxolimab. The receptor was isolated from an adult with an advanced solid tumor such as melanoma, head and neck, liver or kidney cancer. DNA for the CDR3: TGTGCCAGCAGCACCGGGACAGGGCCTGGCTACACCTTC. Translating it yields CASSTGTGPGYTF.